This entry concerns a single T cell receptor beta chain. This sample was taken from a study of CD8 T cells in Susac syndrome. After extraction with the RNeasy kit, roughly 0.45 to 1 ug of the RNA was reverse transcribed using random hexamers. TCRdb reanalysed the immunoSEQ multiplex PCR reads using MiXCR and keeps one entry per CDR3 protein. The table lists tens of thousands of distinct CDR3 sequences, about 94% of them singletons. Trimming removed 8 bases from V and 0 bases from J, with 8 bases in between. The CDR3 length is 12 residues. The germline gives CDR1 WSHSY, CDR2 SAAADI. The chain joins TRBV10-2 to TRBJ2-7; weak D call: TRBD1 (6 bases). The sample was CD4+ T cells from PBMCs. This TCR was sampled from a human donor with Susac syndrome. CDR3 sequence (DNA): TGCGCCAGCGGGGGCAGCTCCTACGAGCAGTACTTC. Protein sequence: CASGGSSYEQYF.